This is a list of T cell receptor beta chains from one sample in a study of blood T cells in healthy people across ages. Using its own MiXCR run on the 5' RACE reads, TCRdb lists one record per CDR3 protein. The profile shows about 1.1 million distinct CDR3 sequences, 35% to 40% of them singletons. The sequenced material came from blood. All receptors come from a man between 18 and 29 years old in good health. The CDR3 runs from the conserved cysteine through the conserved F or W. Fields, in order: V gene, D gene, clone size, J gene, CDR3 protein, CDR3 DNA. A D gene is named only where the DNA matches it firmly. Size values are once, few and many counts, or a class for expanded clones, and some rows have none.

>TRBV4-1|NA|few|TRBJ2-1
CASSQIQGEQFF
TGCGCCAGCAGCCAAATTCAGGGGGAGCAGTTCTTC
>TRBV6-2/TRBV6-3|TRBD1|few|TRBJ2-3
CASIPRDRPTDTQYF
TGTGCCAGCATTCCCCGGGACAGGCCCACAGATACGCAGTATTTT
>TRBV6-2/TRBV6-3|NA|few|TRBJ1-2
CASRPSRYGYTF
TGTGCCAGCAGGCCCAGCCGCTATGGCTACACCTTC
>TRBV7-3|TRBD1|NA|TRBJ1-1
CASSFKQGSTEAFF
TGTGCCAGCAGCTTTAAACAGGGGAGCACTGAAGCTTTCTTT
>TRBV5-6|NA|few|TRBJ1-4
CASSPALRDEKLFF
TGTGCCAGCAGCCCGGCCCTTCGGGATGAAAAACTGTTTTTT
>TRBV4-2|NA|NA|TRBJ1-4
CASSPWGASNEKLFF
TGTGCCAGCAGCCCATGGGGGGCCTCTAATGAAAAACTGTTTTTT
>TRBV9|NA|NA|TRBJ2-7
CASSVVDSYEQYF
TGTGCCAGCAGCGTAGTAGACAGCTACGAGCAGTACTTC
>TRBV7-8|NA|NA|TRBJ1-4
CASSPPGLHNEKLFF
TGTGCCAGCAGCCCCCCCGGACTGCATAATGAAAAACTGTTTTTT
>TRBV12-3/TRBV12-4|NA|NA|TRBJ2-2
CASSPQGNGELFF
TGTGCCAGCAGCCCACAGGGCAACGGGGAGCTGTTTTTT
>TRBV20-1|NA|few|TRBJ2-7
CSARIDSYEQYF
TGCAGTGCTAGAATAGACAGCTACGAGCAGTACTTC
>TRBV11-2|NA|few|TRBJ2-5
CASSLGKLEPSFYQETQYF
TGTGCCAGCAGCTTAGGAAAGCTTGAACCGTCTTTTTACCAAGAGACCCAGTACTTC
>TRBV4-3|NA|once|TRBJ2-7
CASSQVSGTEQYF
TGCGCCAGCAGCCAAGTTTCAGGGACTGAGCAGTACTTC
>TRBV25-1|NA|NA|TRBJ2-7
CASSEYIRGPYNEQYF
TGTGCCAGCAGTGAATATATTAGGGGCCCGTACAATGAGCAGTACTTC
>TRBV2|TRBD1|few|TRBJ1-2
CASTSRGRSYGYTF
TGTGCCAGCACAAGTAGGGGGCGAAGCTATGGCTACACCTTC
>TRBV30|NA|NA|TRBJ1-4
CALEGRGEKLFF
TGTGCCTTGGAAGGGAGGGGTGAAAAACTGTTTTTT
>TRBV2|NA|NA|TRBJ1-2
CASSEGGKYGYTF
TGTGCCAGCAGTGAAGGGGGGAAGTATGGCTACACCTTC
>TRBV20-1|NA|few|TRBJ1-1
CSATTGIGGPEAFF
TGCAGTGCCACCACCGGAATAGGCGGGCCTGAAGCTTTCTTT
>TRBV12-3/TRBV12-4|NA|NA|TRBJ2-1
CASSLTGNNYNEQFF
TGTGCCAGCAGCCTCACAGGGAACAACTACAATGAGCAGTTCTTC
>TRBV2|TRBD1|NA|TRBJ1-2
CASNKEGAPGYGYTF
TGTGCCAGCAATAAAGAGGGGGCACCGGGCTATGGCTACACCTTC
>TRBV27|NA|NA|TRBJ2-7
CASSYPGAYGQYF
TGTGCCAGCAGTTACCCGGGAGCCTACGGGCAGTACTTC
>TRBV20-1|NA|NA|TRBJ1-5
CSASSPGDNQPQHF
TGCAGTGCTAGTAGCCCTGGGGACAATCAGCCCCAGCATTTT
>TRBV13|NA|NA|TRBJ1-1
CANSKNTEAFF
TGTGCCAACAGCAAAAACACTGAAGCTTTCTTT
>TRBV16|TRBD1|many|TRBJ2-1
CASSQSTGQGYNEQFF
TGTGCCAGCAGCCAATCGACGGGACAGGGGTACAATGAGCAGTTCTTC
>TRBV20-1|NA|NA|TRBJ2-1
CSANQASGNNEQFF
TGCAGTGCTAACCAGGCGTCGGGGAACAATGAGCAGTTCTTC
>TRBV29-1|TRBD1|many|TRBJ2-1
CSVEDRDAVNNEQFF
TGCAGCGTTGAGGACAGGGATGCGGTGAACAATGAGCAGTTCTTC
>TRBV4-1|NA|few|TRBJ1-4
CASSLSGGTIPTNEKLFF
TGCGCCAGCAGCCTCTCGGGGGGCACAATACCAACTAATGAAAAACTGTTTTTT
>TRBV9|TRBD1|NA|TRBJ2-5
CASAAGGSDNEQYF
TGTGCCAGCGCCGCAGGGGGTTCTGACAATGAGCAGTACTTC
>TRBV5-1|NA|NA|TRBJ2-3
CASSQGQRGTDTQYF
TGCGCCAGCAGCCAAGGGCAGAGGGGAACAGATACGCAGTATTTT